The 22 T cell receptor beta chains below all came from one sample that was sequenced in a study of shared clonotypes between healthy human individuals (dated by TCRdb to 2018 to 2021). The library was prepared using the immunoSEQ multiplex PCR assay. This immuneACCESS table, as held by TCRdb, lists in-frame sequences with V and J called but not all clones. Of the missing ones, under half trace to an unresolved V gene in checked studies; the others have no known cause. For this sample there are approximately 340,000 clones; 73% appear just once. Over 9.5% of the sample is taken by the ten largest. Input material: memory CD4+ T cells sorted from blood. In light of the paper, this sample's cell subset or site label describes: CD45RA-negative fraction. Every receptor here comes from a young man in good health.

V is TRBV5-1 and J is TRBJ2-3; D uncertain. Germline V gene lookup returns CDR1 SGHRS and CDR2 YFSETQ. This CDR3 region has 14 residues. The germline V and J ends were trimmed by 3 bases and 2 bases, with 10 bases remaining between them. For the CDR3, the DNA is TGCGCCAGCAGCTCCCCACAGTCCACAGATACGCAGTATTTT. Translated: CASSSPQSTDTQYF.

The chain links TRBV5-1 to TRBJ2-3, with 7 positions matching TRBD2. The germline gives CDR1 SGHRS, CDR2 YFSETQ. The trim removed 3 bases at V and 3 bases at J, leaving 13 bases unmatched. The CDR3 is 17 residues long. DNA for the CDR3: TGCGCCAGCAGCTGGAACCTAGCGGCCCAAGGTACAGATACGCAGTATTTT. As protein: CASSWNLAAQGTDTQYF.

The genes are TRBV5-1 and TRBJ2-6; D is undetermined. The V end was cut by 5 bases, the J end by 0 bases, with 6 bases between. Germline V CDR1 and CDR2: SGHRS, YFSETQ. The CDR3 runs to 14 residues. CDR3 DNA: TGCGCCAGCAGAGTTTCCTCTGGGGCCAACGTCCTGACTTTC. Amino acids: CASRVSSGANVLTF.

As DNA, the CDR3 is TGTGCCAGCAGTTTTAGTGGGGGCAACTCCTACGAGCAGTACTTC. It translates to CASSFSGGNSYEQYF. V gene TRBV28 combines with J gene TRBJ2-7; tentatively, D is TRBD1 (6 bases). Trimming pared 3 bases from V and 0 bases from J, leaving 12 bases between. CDR1 is MDHEN, CDR2 SYDVKM, per germline. This CDR3 region has 15 residues.

Comments on this clone: A much larger clonotype is one base distant, so this may be a read error. The gene calls are TRBV27 and TRBJ1-1; no reliable D call. The CDR3 extends over 13 amino acids. Per the germline V gene, CDR1 is MNHEY and CDR2 is SMNVEV (reference sequence). With 1 base removed from V and 1 base from J, the gap between germline ends came to 4 bases. The CDR3 DNA reads as TGTGCCAGCAGTTTATTAAAGAACACTGAAGCTTTCTTT. Translating gives CASSLLKNTEAFF.

This clone was seen once. This chain links TRBV7-2 with TRBJ2-2, with D tentatively TRBD1 or TRBD2 (5 bases each). CDR3 length: 16 residues. Germline V gives CDR1 SGHTA, CDR2 FQGNSA. The V end lost 2 bases, the J end lost 3 bases, and 13 bases lay between the germline ends. The CDR3 reads CASSLRGAVDTGELFF. The CDR3 region has the DNA TGTGCCAGCAGCTTAAGAGGGGCGGTCGACACCGGGGAGCTGTTTTTT.

The rearrangement joins TRBV28 to TRBJ2-5; no reliable D call. Germline V gene lookup returns CDR1 MDHEN and CDR2 SYDVKM. The V end lost 3 bases, the J end lost 0 bases, and 5 bases lay between the germline ends. This CDR3 is 13 amino acids long. The CDR3 region is CASSFLDQETQYF. CDR3 bases: TGTGCCAGCAGTTTCTTAGACCAAGAGACCCAGTACTTC.

The rearrangement uses TRBV11-2 and TRBJ1-1; D might be TRBD1 (5 bases). V was shortened by 5 bases and J by 0 bases, with 13 bases between the two germline ends. The CDR3 is made up of 15 amino acids. Germline values: CDR1 SGHAT, CDR2 FQNNGV. Here the CDR3 reads CASSVGTGLNTEAFF. The CDR3 DNA sequence: TGTGCCAGCAGCGTCGGGACGGGACTGAACACTGAAGCTTTCTTT.

This sequence joins TRBV18 and TRBJ2-7; 7 nucleotides agree with TRBD2. CDR1 and CDR2 (germline): KGHSH, LQKENI. The trim removed 3 bases at V and 2 bases at J, leaving 4 bases unmatched. The length of the CDR3 is 14 residues. Here the CDR3 reads CASSPRGTTYEQYF. CDR3 in DNA: TGTGCCAGCTCACCTCGAGGGACTACCTACGAGCAGTACTTC.

The chain employs TRBV7-2 and TRBJ2-7, with 7 bases aligning to TRBD2. The CDR3 contains 15 residues. Germline V gene sequence: CDR1 SGHTA, CDR2 FQGNSA. Trimming cost V 5 bases and J 3 bases; bases outside gene matches: 10. The CDR3 sequence is CASSPERGALYEQYF. Here the CDR3 DNA reads TGTGCCAGCAGCCCCGAGCGGGGCGCCCTCTACGAGCAGTACTTC.

CDR3 amino acids: CASSPWDRGEETQYF. In DNA, the CDR3 is TGCGCCAGCAGCCCCTGGGACAGGGGGGAGGAGACCCAGTACTTC. V gene TRBV5-1 combines with J gene TRBJ2-5, with 11 bases aligning to TRBD1. The CDR3 has 15 residues. V shed 4 bases and J 5 bases; nucleotides not matched to a gene: 7. Germline V gives CDR1 SGHRS, CDR2 YFSETQ.

This chain uses TRBV4-3 with TRBJ2-1, with a tentative D call TRBD2 (5 bases). Germline V gene lookup returns CDR1 LGHNA and CDR2 YSLEER. The CDR3 totals 15 residues. Between the trimmed V and J ends, which lost 0 bases and 2 bases, there was a span of 8 bases. The CDR3 region is CASSQDLAAYNEQFF. As DNA, the CDR3 is TGCGCCAGCAGCCAAGATCTAGCCGCCTACAATGAGCAGTTCTTC.

The chain employs TRBV4-1 and TRBJ2-1; D perhaps matches TRBD1 (6 bases). V was cut by 0 bases and J by 9 bases, with 18 bases left in between. Germline V gives CDR1 MGHRA, CDR2 YSYEKL. The CDR3 covers 16 residues. The CDR3 region is CASSQDYWGPRGEQFF. CDR3 nucleotides: TGCGCCAGCAGCCAAGATTATTGGGGACCCAGGGGTGAGCAGTTCTTC.

This clone was recorded many times. The genes are TRBV19 and TRBJ2-7, with TRBD1 matching 10 bases. Losses at the gene ends were 4 bases for V and 6 bases for J; bases not matched to a gene: 6. Germline CDR1 LNHDA, CDR2 SQIVND (reference sequence). The CDR3 length is 14 residues. The CDR3 nucleotides are TGTGCCAGTAGTAGGACAGGGGGGTCCGGCGAGCAGTACTTC. Its translation is CASSRTGGSGEQYF.

V is TRBV19 and J is TRBJ2-1; 7 bases line up with TRBD2. CDR1 LNHDA and CDR2 SQIVND come from the germline V gene (reference sequence). The trim removed 1 base at V and 7 bases at J, leaving 10 bases unmatched. CDR3 size: 16 residues. CDR3 in amino acids: CASSIVRGAGRNEQFF. CDR3 DNA: TGTGCCAGTAGTATAGTACGGGGAGCGGGGCGGAATGAGCAGTTCTTC. Based on the CDR3 plus reference TRBV19 and TRBJ2-1, the full variable domain is DGGITQSPKYLFRKEGQNVTLSCEQNLNHDAMYWYRQDPGQGLRLIYYSQIVNDFQKGDIAEGYSVSREKKESFPLTVTSAQKNPTAFYLCASSIVRGAGRNEQFFGPGTRLTVL.

The V call is TRBV19, the J call TRBJ2-7, with 10 nucleotides matching TRBD2. The CDR3 is made up of 16 amino acids. The germline V gene has CDR1 LNHDA and CDR2 SQIVND (reference sequence). Trimming removed 5 bases from V and 3 bases from J; junction bases left unmatched: 10. The DNA for the CDR3 is TGTGCCAGTAGTCCCCGAGGGAGACTAGCGGGCTACGAGCAGTACTTC. It specifies CASSPRGRLAGYEQYF.

To note about this clone: Additional DNA sequences in this sample encode the identical CDR3. The genes are TRBV30 and TRBJ1-1; D not resolved. V was pared by 3 bases and J by 1 base, with 3 bases between. This CDR3 comprises 11 residues. Looked up from germline, CDR1 is GTSNPN and CDR2 is SVGIG (reference sequence). The CDR3, as DNA: TGTGCCTGGAGGGAGAACACTGAAGCTTTCTTT. Its translation is CAWRENTEAFF.

In its sample, this clone was seen once. This chain uses TRBV28 with TRBJ1-5, with D unclear. Trimming left V 2 bases short and J 4 bases short, with 3 bases between. This CDR3 has 12 amino acids. CDR1 is MDHEN and CDR2 is SYDVKM in the germline V gene. Here the CDR3 reads CASSLLNQPQHF. In DNA, the CDR3 is TGTGCCAGCAGTTTACTAAATCAGCCCCAGCATTTT.

The CDR3 nucleotides read TGTGCCACCCGGGTGGGTAGCGGGGTATACAATGAGCAGTTCTTC. It specifies CATRVGSGVYNEQFF. The chain recombines TRBV6-1 with TRBJ2-1; 8 nucleotides align to TRBD2. The germline gives CDR1 MNHNS, CDR2 SASEGT. Trimming took 10 bases from V and 4 from J; bases not matched to a gene: 12. CDR3 length equals 15 residues.

The V gene is TRBV29-1, the J gene TRBJ1-1; D possibly corresponds to TRBD1 (5 bases). V was shortened by 2 bases and J by 1 base, with 8 bases between the two germline ends. CDR1 and CDR2 (germline): SQVTM, ANQGSEA. This CDR3 comprises 13 residues. CDR3: CSVEWDQNTEAFF. CDR3 bases: TGCAGCGTTGAATGGGACCAGAACACTGAAGCTTTCTTT.

J is TRBJ2-1 and V is TRBV13; 14 positions match TRBD2. V shed 4 bases and J 0 bases; nucleotides not matched to a gene: 2. Germline V CDR1 and CDR2: PRHDT, FYEKMQ (reference sequence). The CDR3 sequence is 17 residues long. As DNA, the CDR3 is TGTGCCAGCAGCTATGGGACTAGCGGGAGCTCCTACAATGAGCAGTTCTTC. Translation: CASSYGTSGSSYNEQFF.

The chain is built from TRBV7-9 and TRBJ2-2, with TRBD1 identical over 10 bases. J gave up 4 bases and V 10 bases, and 3 bases lay outside the gene matches. The length of the CDR3 is 13 residues. Germline CDR1 SEHNR, CDR2 FQNEAQ (reference sequence). The CDR3 reads CATDRGLTGELFF. CDR3 DNA sequence: TGTGCCACCGACAGGGGGCTCACCGGGGAGCTGTTTTTT.